Below, 32 T cell receptor beta chains from the same sample are listed, as sequenced in a study of cytomegalovirus exposure and HLA in healthy donors. The PCR had 60 Vbeta and 13 Jbeta primers. The repertoire was sequenced with immunoSEQ multiplex PCR; TCRdb's copy has only in-frame clones and lacks some. Here the sample spans about 100,000 clones, 75% to 85% being singletons. The material sequenced was PBMCs. The receptors originated from a woman aged 40 to 55 in good health and CMV-seronegative.

The chain joins TRBV28 to TRBJ1-4, with 7 bases lining up with TRBD1. The CDR3 contains 15 residues. Germline-derived CDR1 and CDR2 are MDHEN and SYDVKM. V lost 2 bases and J lost 7; bases outside the gene matches: 7. CDR3 DNA sequence: TGTGCCAGCAGTTTAGGAGGGGGCAGGGGTGAAAAACTGTTTTTT. Translated: CASSLGGGRGEKLFF.

This clone was observed a few times. This chain uses TRBV6-5 with TRBJ1-2; 7 positions match TRBD1. This CDR3 has 15 amino acids. J lost 8 bases, V lost 5 bases, and 14 bases had no gene match. Germline V gene sequence: CDR1 MNHEY, CDR2 SVGAGI. The CDR3 nucleotides read TGTGCCAGCAGTCCAACCTCCACTAGGACAGGCGGCTACACCTTC. Translating it yields CASSPTSTRTGGYTF.

The chain links TRBV10-3 to TRBJ1-1; 8 bases are a match to TRBD1. V shed 5 bases, J shed 6 bases, and the junction held 11 bases outside the gene matches. CDR3 length: 15 residues. Germline lookup yields CDR1 ENHRY and CDR2 SYGVKD. As DNA, the CDR3 is TGTGCCATCAGTTCCGCGGACAGGGTGAGCTCTGAAGCTTTCTTT. It codes for CAISSADRVSSEAFF.

This rearrangement joins TRBV30 to TRBJ2-1; D gene unclear. This CDR3 has 12 amino acids. The germline gives CDR1 GTSNPN, CDR2 SVGIG (reference sequence). Trimming took off 2 bases at V and 4 bases at J, with 6 bases between the two ends. Here the CDR3 DNA reads TGTGCCTGGAGTTCTCCGTACAATGAGCAGTTCTTC. It yields the protein CAWSSPYNEQFF.

The chain is built from TRBV5-5 and TRBJ1-1; D might be TRBD1 (6 bases). The ends were cut back, 2 bases at V and 5 bases at J, with 16 bases in the middle. The germline V gene encodes CDR1 SGHKS and CDR2 YYEKEE (reference sequence). The CDR3 loop spans 15 amino acids. Here the CDR3 reads CASSFGGGGRTEAFF. Written as DNA, the CDR3 is TGTGCCAGCAGCTTTGGGGGCGGGGGGAGGACTGAAGCTTTCTTT. Variable domain in full (rest from reference TRBV5-5 and TRBJ1-1): DAGVTQSPTHLIKTRGQQVTLRCSPISGHKSVSWYQQVLGQGPQFIFQYYEKEERGRGNFPDRFSARQFPNYSSELNVNALLLGDSALYLCASSFGGGGRTEAFFGQGTRLTVV.

This clone has just a few counts. V is TRBV5-4 and J is TRBJ1-1; TRBD1 aligns across 7 bases. Germline V gene data show CDR1 as SGHNT and CDR2 as YYREEE (reference sequence). The J segment lost 4 bases and the V segment lost 4 bases, leaving 10 bases of the junction unmatched. The CDR3 covers 15 residues. This CDR3 reads CASSRDRVGATEAFF. DNA for the CDR3: TGTGCCAGCAGCCGTGACAGGGTGGGGGCCACTGAAGCTTTCTTT.

The J gene is TRBJ1-5, the V gene TRBV19, with D perhaps matching TRBD1 (6 bases). This CDR3 has 12 amino acids. The V gene lost 7 bases and the J gene lost 10 bases, with 14 bases spanning the gap. Germline CDR1 reads LNHDA; CDR2 reads SQIVND (reference sequence). This CDR3 is CASTEGGRPQHF. Written as DNA, the CDR3 is TGTGCCAGTACCGAAGGGGGAAGACCCCAGCATTTT.

The chain has TRBV21-1 and TRBJ1-5; TRBD1 was called by the table and not checked on the DNA. TRBV21-1 is a pseudogene. The CDR3 loop spans 18 amino acids. DNA for the CDR3: TGTGCCAGCAGCAATTGCCGGGACAGGATCATAGCAGGTCAGCCCCAGCATTTT. This codes for CASSNCRDRIIAGQPQHF.

Only one count was recorded for this clone. This chain joins TRBV6-1 and TRBJ1-6; D unclear. This CDR3 region has 14 residues. Trimming took 7 bases from V and 10 from J, leaving 17 bases between them. Germline assignment: CDR1 MNHNS and CDR2 SASEGT. The CDR3 DNA reads TGTGCCAGCACCCCAGGCAGTATCGTCTCACCCCTCCACTTT. It yields the protein CASTPGSIVSPLHF.

A single count supports this clone. CDR3 region: CASTQQGGETQYF. In DNA, the CDR3 is TGCGCCAGCACCCAACAGGGGGGGGAGACCCAGTACTTC. This sequence joins TRBV5-1 and TRBJ2-5; D perhaps matches TRBD1 (8 bases). This CDR3 has 13 amino acids. The V end lost 6 bases, the J end lost 5 bases, and 14 bases lay between the germline ends. Germline CDR1 SGHRS, CDR2 YFSETQ. The full variable domain, with the rest looked up from reference TRBV5-1 and TRBJ2-5, is KAGVTQTPRYLIKTRGQQVTLSCSPISGHRSVSWYQQTPGQGLQFLFEYFSETQRNKGNFPGRFSGRQFSNSRSEMNVSTLELGDSALYLCASTQQGGETQYFGPGTRLLVL.

The CDR3 reads CASTAMTRFGELFF. DNA of the CDR3: TGTGCCAGCACCGCTATGACACGGTTCGGGGAGCTGTTTTTT. The genes are TRBV5-6 and TRBJ2-2; D is undetermined. CDR3 length equals 14 residues. Trimming shortened V by 6 bases and J by 7 bases, and 16 bases separated the two germline ends. Germline values: CDR1 SGHDT, CDR2 YYEEEE.

The chain has TRBV4-1 and TRBJ2-7; 12 bases are a match to TRBD2. The germline V gene encodes CDR1 MGHRA and CDR2 YSYEKL. CDR3 length: 15 residues. The ends lost 2 bases at V and 4 bases at J; junction bases unmatched: 3. CDR3 amino acids: CASSQQTSGGYEQYF. DNA of the CDR3: TGCGCCAGCAGCCAACAAACTAGCGGGGGGTACGAGCAGTACTTC.

The chain has TRBV5-1 and TRBJ1-5; 7 bases are a match to TRBD1. Germline CDR1 SGHRS, CDR2 YFSETQ. The CDR3 sequence is 13 residues long. Germline trimming cut 5 bases from V and 8 bases from J; bases unmatched to any gene: 7. The CDR3 protein is CASSSDRDKPQHF. The CDR3 nucleotides are TGCGCCAGCAGTTCTGACAGGGATAAGCCCCAGCATTTT.

The chain combines TRBV9 with TRBJ1-4, with D possibly TRBD1 on 6 matching bases. There are 17 residues in the CDR3. V lost 1 base and J 0 bases, leaving 13 bases between the germline ends. Germline V gives CDR1 SGDLS, CDR2 YYNGEE. This CDR3 reads CASSVSWQGSTNEKLFF. In DNA form, the CDR3 reads TGTGCCAGCAGCGTATCGTGGCAGGGGTCAACTAATGAAAAACTGTTTTTT.

The V gene is TRBV7-2, the J gene TRBJ2-7, with 7 bases lining up with TRBD1. This CDR3 has 12 amino acids. The germline V gene encodes CDR1 SGHTA and CDR2 FQGNSA. J gave up 6 bases and V 3 bases, and 2 bases lay outside the gene matches. As DNA, the CDR3 is TGTGCCAGCAGCTTTGGGACAGCCGAGCAGTACTTC. Residues: CASSFGTAEQYF.

V is TRBV7-9 and J is TRBJ1-3; maybe TRBD1 (6 bases). Germline CDR1 is SEHNR and CDR2 is FQNEAQ (reference sequence). CDR3 length: 16 residues. V was pared by 11 bases and J by 0 bases, with 20 bases between. Written as DNA, the CDR3 is TGTGCCGCAGCGGGTGGGGGGGGCAGCTCTGGAAACACCATATATTTT. Amino acids: CAAAGGGGSSGNTIYF. Drawing the rest from reference TRBV7-9 and TRBJ1-3, the complete variable domain is DTGVSQNPRHKITKRGQNVTFRCDPISEHNRLYWYRQTLGQGPEFLTYFQNEAQLEKSRLLSDRFSAERPKGSFSTLEIQRTEQGDSAMYLCAAAGGGGSSGNTIYFGEGSWLTVV.

The V call is TRBV5-6, the J call TRBJ2-1; D is uncertain. V was trimmed by 2 bases and J by 13 bases, leaving 13 bases between them. The CDR3 runs 12 residues. Germline V gives CDR1 SGHDT, CDR2 YYEEEE. The CDR3 coding sequence is TGTGCCAGCAGCTTAACGGAGACCACACAGTTCTTC. Residues: CASSLTETTQFF.

The rearrangement uses TRBV4-2 and TRBJ2-1, with D possibly matching TRBD2 (6 bases). Germline CDR1 reads LGHNA; CDR2 reads YNFKEQ. The CDR3 covers 16 residues. Trimming left V 1 base short and J 3 bases short, with 13 bases between. In DNA, the CDR3 is TGTGCCAGCAGCCAAGGGGTCGGAGGGAACTACAATGAGCAGTTCTTC. Protein: CASSQGVGGNYNEQFF.

This clone was found a few times. Written as DNA, the CDR3 is TGTGCCAGCAGCCCCCAGGGAGGGCAGCATCAGCCCCAGCATTTT. It is translated as CASSPQGGQHQPQHF. This chain uses TRBV6-5 with TRBJ1-5; weak D call: TRBD1 (5 bases). The CDR3 runs to 15 residues. V was clipped by 6 bases and J by 5 bases, with 17 bases between them. Germline V gene data show CDR1 as MNHEY and CDR2 as SVGAGI.

The rearrangement links TRBV29-1 to TRBJ2-5, with 7 bases fitting TRBD1. The CDR3 contains 16 residues. In germline, CDR1 is SQVTM, CDR2 ANQGSEA. Trimming cost V 2 bases and J 1 base; bases outside gene matches: 10. The CDR3 bases are TGCAGCGTTGAACTATCGACAGGGTGGTCCCAAGAGACCCAGTACTTC. The encoded protein is CSVELSTGWSQETQYF. The full variable domain, its missing parts supplied by reference TRBV29-1 and TRBJ2-5, is SAVISQKPSRDICQRGTSLTIQCQVDSQVTMMFWYRQQPGQSLTLIATANQGSEATYESGFVIDKFPISRPNLTFSTLTVSNMSPEDSSIYLCSVELSTGWSQETQYFGPGTRLLVL.

V is TRBV10-3 and J is TRBJ1-5; 7 bases align to TRBD1. CDR1 is ENHRY and CDR2 is SYGVKD in the germline V gene. This CDR3 comprises 14 residues. The J segment lost 6 bases and the V segment lost 3 bases, leaving 5 bases of the junction unmatched. The CDR3 protein is CAISDYRGGQPQHF. The CDR3 nucleotides are TGTGCCATCAGTGACTACAGGGGTGGTCAGCCCCAGCATTTT.

V and J are TRBV2 and TRBJ2-3; D unresolved. The ends were cut back, 2 bases at V and 2 bases at J, with 8 bases in the middle. The CDR3 loop spans 14 amino acids. Germline V gene lookup returns CDR1 SNHLY and CDR2 FYNNEI. CDR3: CASSELTTTDTQYF. The CDR3 nucleotides read TGTGCCAGCAGTGAATTAACTACCACAGATACGCAGTATTTT.

V gene TRBV7-3 combines with J gene TRBJ2-4; 7 bases match TRBD2. Germline V gene data show CDR1 as SGHTA and CDR2 as FQGTGA. V trimming: 5 bases; J trimming: 9 bases; junction bases outside the gene matches: 13. The CDR3 is 15 amino acids. The CDR3 here is CASSPGRVGEGIQYF. The CDR3 DNA reads TGTGCCAGCAGCCCCGGTCGGGTGGGGGAGGGCATTCAGTACTTC.

The chain has TRBV11-2 and TRBJ2-3; 10 nucleotides line up with TRBD2. The CDR3 covers 15 residues. V was clipped by 6 bases and J by 2 bases; unmatched bases: 5. Germline V gene data show CDR1 as SGHAT and CDR2 as FQNNGV. This chain's CDR3 is CASRSAGGFTDTQYF. In nucleotides, the CDR3 is TGTGCCAGCAGATCAGCGGGGGGGTTCACAGATACGCAGTATTTT. Based on the CDR3 plus reference TRBV11-2 and TRBJ2-3, the full variable domain is EAGVAQSPRYKIIEKRQSVAFWCNPISGHATLYWYQQILGQGPKLLIQFQNNGVVDDSQLPKDRFSAERLKGVDSTLKIQPAKLEDSAVYLCASRSAGGFTDTQYFGPGTRLTVL.

The rearrangement joins TRBV5-1 to TRBJ2-5; 7 bases map to TRBD2. Germline CDR1 and CDR2: SGHRS and YFSETQ. The V gene end was trimmed by 0 bases and the J gene end by 2 bases; junction bases not matched to a gene: 1. This CDR3 contains 14 residues. CDR3 sequence reads: CASSLVGGQETQYF. The CDR3 region has the DNA TGCGCCAGCAGCTTGGTGGGGGGGCAAGAGACCCAGTACTTC.

There are a few counts of this clone. The chain couples TRBV29-1 to TRBJ1-1; D not certain. V was cut by 6 bases and J by 3 bases, with 11 bases left in between. The CDR3 is 12 residues long. CDR1 and CDR2 from the germline V gene are SQVTM and ANQGSEA. CDR3 residues: CSVAGIYTEAFF. The CDR3 region has the DNA TGCAGCGTCGCCGGGATTTACACTGAAGCTTTCTTT.

The chain is built from TRBV2 and TRBJ2-3, with TRBD1 as a possible D gene (6 bases). V shed 4 bases and J shed 4 bases, with 12 bases lying between them. The length of the CDR3 is 14 residues. CDR1 and CDR2 (germline): SNHLY, FYNNEI. The CDR3 here is CASSAQGSADTQYF. CDR3 DNA sequence: TGTGCCAGCAGTGCACAGGGTAGCGCAGATACGCAGTATTTT.

The chain carries TRBV19 and TRBJ1-6; tentatively, D is TRBD1 (6 bases). The germline CDR1 and CDR2 sequences are LNHDA and SQIVND (reference sequence). Trimming took off 5 bases at V and 8 bases at J, with 16 bases between the two ends. The CDR3 is made up of 15 amino acids. CDR3 in amino acids: CASSPNLDRYSPLHF. For the CDR3, the DNA is TGTGCCAGTAGTCCGAACCTGGACAGATATTCACCCCTCCACTTT.

The chain is built from TRBV18 and TRBJ1-1; D is unresolved. Trimming stripped 1 base from V and 1 base from J, with 7 bases between. CDR1 KGHSH and CDR2 LQKENI come from the germline V gene. This CDR3 contains 14 residues. The CDR3 region is CASSPLAPNTEAFF. CDR3 sequence (DNA): TGTGCCAGCTCACCACTGGCACCGAACACTGAAGCTTTCTTT.

This clone was detected only a few times. The junction shows a germline mismatch at one end, possibly a read error. This chain connects TRBV4-3 to TRBJ2-1; 10 nucleotides match TRBD2. Germline V gene lookup returns CDR1 LGHNA and CDR2 YSLEER. The CDR3 runs to 17 residues. The CDR3 region has the DNA TGCGCCAGCAGCCCAAACGTAGCGGGAGGCTCCGACAATGAGCAGTTCTTC. Its translation is CASSPNVAGGSDNEQFF.

This clone turned up a few times. The chain joins TRBV4-2 to TRBJ1-1, with unresolved D. Germline V lookup: CDR1 LGHNA, CDR2 YNFKEQ. The V gene lost 1 base and the J gene lost 0 bases, with 3 bases spanning the gap. This CDR3 comprises 13 residues. CDR3 bases: TGTGCCAGCAGCCAAGTCATGAACACTGAAGCTTTCTTT. As protein: CASSQVMNTEAFF.

CDR3 protein: CATSRGGHETQYF. The CDR3 DNA is TGTGCCACCAGCAGAGGCGGGCACGAGACCCAGTACTTC. The chain uses TRBV15 and TRBJ2-5, with D perhaps matching TRBD2 (5 bases). Trimming removed 1 base at V and 5 bases at J, with 8 bases between. Germline CDR1 and CDR2: LNHNV and YYDKDF (reference sequence). CDR3 length equals 13 residues.